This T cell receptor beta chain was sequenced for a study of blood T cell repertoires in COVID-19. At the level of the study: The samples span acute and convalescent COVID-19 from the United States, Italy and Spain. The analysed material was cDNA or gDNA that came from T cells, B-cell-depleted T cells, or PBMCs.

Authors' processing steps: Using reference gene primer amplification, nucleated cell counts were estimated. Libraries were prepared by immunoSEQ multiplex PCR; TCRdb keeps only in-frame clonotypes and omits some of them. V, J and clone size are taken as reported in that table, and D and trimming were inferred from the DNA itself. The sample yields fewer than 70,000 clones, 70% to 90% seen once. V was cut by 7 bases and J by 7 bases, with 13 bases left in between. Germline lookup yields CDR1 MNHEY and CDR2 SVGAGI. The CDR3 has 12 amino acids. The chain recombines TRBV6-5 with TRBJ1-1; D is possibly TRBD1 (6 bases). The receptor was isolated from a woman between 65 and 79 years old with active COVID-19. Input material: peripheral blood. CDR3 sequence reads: CASTGVTGEAFF. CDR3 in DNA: TGTGCCAGCACAGGGGTAACGGGTGAAGCTTTCTTT.